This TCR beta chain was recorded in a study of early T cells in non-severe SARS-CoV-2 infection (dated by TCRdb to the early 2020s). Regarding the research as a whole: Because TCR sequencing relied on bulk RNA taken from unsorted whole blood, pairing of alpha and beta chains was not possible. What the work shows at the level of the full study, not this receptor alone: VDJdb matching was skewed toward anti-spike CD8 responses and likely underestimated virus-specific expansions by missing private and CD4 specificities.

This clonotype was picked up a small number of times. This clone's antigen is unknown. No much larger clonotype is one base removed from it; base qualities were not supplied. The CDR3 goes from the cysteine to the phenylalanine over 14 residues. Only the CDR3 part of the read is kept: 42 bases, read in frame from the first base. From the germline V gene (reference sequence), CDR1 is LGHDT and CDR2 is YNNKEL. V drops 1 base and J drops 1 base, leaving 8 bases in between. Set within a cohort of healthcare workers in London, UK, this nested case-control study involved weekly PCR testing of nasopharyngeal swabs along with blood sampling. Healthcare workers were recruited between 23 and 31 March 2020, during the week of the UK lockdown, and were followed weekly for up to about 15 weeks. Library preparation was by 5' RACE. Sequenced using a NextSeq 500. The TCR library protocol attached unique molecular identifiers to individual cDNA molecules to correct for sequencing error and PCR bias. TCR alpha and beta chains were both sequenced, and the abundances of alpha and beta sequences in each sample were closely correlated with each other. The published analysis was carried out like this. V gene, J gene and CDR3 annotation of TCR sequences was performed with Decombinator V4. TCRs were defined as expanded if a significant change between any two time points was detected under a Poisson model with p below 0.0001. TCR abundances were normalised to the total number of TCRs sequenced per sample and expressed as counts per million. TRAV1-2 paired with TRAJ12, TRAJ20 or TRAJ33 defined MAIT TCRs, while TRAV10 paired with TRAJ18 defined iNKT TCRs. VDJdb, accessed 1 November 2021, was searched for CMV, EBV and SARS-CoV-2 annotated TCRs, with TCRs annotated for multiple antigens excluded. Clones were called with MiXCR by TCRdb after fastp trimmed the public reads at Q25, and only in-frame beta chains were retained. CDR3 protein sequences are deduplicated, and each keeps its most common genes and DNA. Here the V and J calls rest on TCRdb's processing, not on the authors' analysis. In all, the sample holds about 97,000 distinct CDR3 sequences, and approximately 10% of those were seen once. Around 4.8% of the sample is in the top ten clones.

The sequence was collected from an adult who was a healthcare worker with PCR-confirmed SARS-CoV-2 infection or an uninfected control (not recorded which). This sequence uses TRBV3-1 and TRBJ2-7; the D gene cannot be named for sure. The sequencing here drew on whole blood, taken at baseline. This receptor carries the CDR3 CASSQVMTSYEQYF. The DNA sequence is TGTGCCAGCAGCCAAGTGATGACATCCTACGAGCAGTACTTC.